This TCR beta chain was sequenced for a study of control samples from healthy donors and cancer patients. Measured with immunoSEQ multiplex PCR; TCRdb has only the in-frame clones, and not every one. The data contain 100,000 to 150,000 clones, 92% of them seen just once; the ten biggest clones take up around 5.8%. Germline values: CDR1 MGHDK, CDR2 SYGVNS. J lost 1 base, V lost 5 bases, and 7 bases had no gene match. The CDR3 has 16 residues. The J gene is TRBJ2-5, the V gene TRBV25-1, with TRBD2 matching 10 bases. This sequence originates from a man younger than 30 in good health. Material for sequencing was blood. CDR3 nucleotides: TGTGCCAGCAGTCCGCTAGCGGGGGTCCTCCAAGAGACCCAGTACTTC. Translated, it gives CASSPLAGVLQETQYF.